This T cell receptor (beta chain) was captured in a study of CD8 T cells in Susac syndrome. The CDR3 is 16 amino acids. V was cut by 0 bases and J by 3 bases, with 15 bases left in between. Germline values: CDR1 SGHRS, CDR2 YFSETQ. Relapsing-remitting disease, either stable or active, was present in the multiple sclerosis controls, who were treatment-naive patients. Purification of the CD8+ and CD4+ T cells relied on negative isolation, and TEMRA cells underwent FACS enrichment. Random hexamers primed reverse transcription of roughly 0.5 to 1 ug RNA. Amplification of the TCR beta CDR3 was carried out by immunoSEQ multiplex PCR, which spanned a total of 54 Vbeta and 13 Jbeta segments. TCRdb fed the immunoSEQ multiplex PCR reads into MiXCR, producing one record per CDR3 protein. The sample gives some 300,000 distinct CDR3 sequences, about 91% of which show up once; around 0.2% is in the top ten.

This TCR derives from a human donor with multiple sclerosis. The gene calls are TRBV5-1 and TRBJ1-1; no clear D gene. Sample: CD8+ T cells from PBMCs. The chain's CDR3 is CASSLGLGTRDTEAFF. The CDR3 region has the DNA TGCGCCAGCAGCTTGGGACTGGGAACCAGAGACACTGAAGCTTTCTTT.